This T cell receptor (beta chain) was recovered during a study of prognosis after radiotherapy for stage I lung cancer (dated by TCRdb to the early 2020s). About the study as a whole: Between early 2018 and early 2019, about 20 patients with stage I NSCLC were enrolled in Nanjing, China. After SBRT, distant metastases developed in about 20% of the 19 patients at a median of 7 months, while the remaining 15 patients had no significant progression. Concurrent therapy was not administered to any patient alongside SBRT. Squamous cell carcinoma histology was identified in 6 or 7 patients, and adenocarcinoma histology was identified in more than ten patients. Ages in the cohort of about a dozen men and five to seven women ranged from roughly 50 to 95 years, with a median of 74. SBRT was delivered in 3 to 5 fractions with a biologically effective dose of at least 100 Gy, and image-guided IMRT or VMAT was used for delivery. All patients were considered medically inoperable, owing to comorbidities in approximately 13 and refusal of surgery in about seven. The study took one blood sample before SBRT and one after SBRT from each of around 20 patients and sequenced all 40 or so samples. The study included roughly 13 patients with newly diagnosed primary stage I lung tumors and roughly 5 with oligometastatic NSCLC after surgical resection of the primary tumor. The study profiled peripheral blood TCR beta repertoires from stage I NSCLC patients before and after stereotactic body radiotherapy and related them to distant failure. Broad study findings and their caveats: Post-SBRT Shannon entropy and its change from baseline were lower in patients who developed distant metastases; baseline Shannon entropy was not associated with metastases. No adjustment for multiple comparisons was applied to any of the reported P values. After SBRT, the count of unique TCR clones dropped from a median of roughly 9,700 beforehand to 6,500 to 7,500 afterward (Wilcoxon paired P=0.011). Whether the expanded TCR clones were tumor-specific was not determined. Limitations of the study included a small cohort and short follow-up, and the study findings need independent validation. TRBV and TRBJ usage frequencies reportedly differed by metastasis status, in two V genes at baseline and in roughly 9 V and two J genes after SBRT.

Two rounds of multiplex PCR on genomic DNA were used to amplify the TCR beta CDR3 region. In the first PCR round, primers specific to each TRBV and TRBJ gene were used, and the primer sequences were filed in Chinese patent CN105087789A. Universal primers were used in the second round of PCR. The Roche High Pure PCR Template Preparation Kit was used to extract genomic DNA from the frozen PBMCs. An Illumina HiSeq 3000 was used to sequence the libraries paired-end with 151 bp reads. As for the authors' bioinformatics: Raw reads lacking the multiplex PCR primer sequences were removed with CutAdapt. High-quality paired reads were merged into contigs with PEAR. MiXCR assigned TRB V, D and J gene segments to each contig by aligning to reference sequences. To remove sequencing errors, CDR3 sequences were clustered according to base quality and sequence similarity. Diversity was measured as Shannon entropy normalized by the natural log of productive TCR sequence number. One minus Shannon entropy divided by the natural log of the number of unique clonotypes was used as the definition of clonality. Using the Youden index from ROC curves, the researchers picked the repertoire-metric cut-offs for progression-free survival, and all analyses were carried out in R 3.5.3. TCRdb trimmed public reads at Q25 via fastp, called clones via MiXCR and kept in-frame beta chains. Entries are consolidated by CDR3 protein sequence, retaining the most common genes and DNA. What appears here as the V and J calls and clone size reflects TCRdb's work, not the paper's. Within this sample are about 22,000 distinct CDR3 sequences, with 43% of them counted one time only. 30% to 40% of the sample rests with the top ten.

V and J lose 4 bases and 5 bases, and a span of 7 bases separates them. Reading from cysteine to phenylalanine, the CDR3 counts 12 amino acids. Kept here is only the CDR3 DNA, which spans 36 bases and is read in frame from base 1. CDR1 and CDR2 are drawn from the germline V gene: SGDLS, YYNGEE. This clonotype was observed a handful of times. Its cognate antigen has yet to be identified. Base-call qualities are not available, and no considerably larger clone is one nucleotide away. A history of other malignancies or of prior chemotherapy or radiotherapy was absent in all patients, and node-negative disease was shown on CT and PET/CT in all patients. At each of the two time points, 5 to 6 milliliters of peripheral venous blood were collected into EDTA tubes. Ficoll-Paque Plus density-gradient centrifugation was used to isolate PBMCs. Samples were stored at -80°C immediately after collection until analysis.

The chain employs TRBV9 and TRBJ2-1; confidence is insufficient to name the D gene. The material sequenced was PBMCs, taken before or after stereotactic body radiation therapy (not recorded which). The receptor was isolated from a donor aged 50 or older with non-small cell lung cancer. The bases read TGTGCCAGCAGCCCTCGTAACAATGAGCAGTTCTTC. It translates to CASSPRNNEQFF.